This TCR beta chain was identified in a study of tumor-infiltrating lymphocytes in primary liver carcinoma. For the study at large: In every tissue type, samples returned a similar yield of roughly 3.65 to 8 million productive TCRbeta reads.

As concerns this clonotype: What it binds is unknown. At one end, the junction sequence differs from germline, possibly due to a read error.

Germline CDR1 and CDR2: LGHNA and YNFKEQ. This CDR3 contains 17 residues. Investigators took RNA and DNA out together from roughly 21-30 mg of unsorted bulk tissue. Surgical resection was the treatment these patients received for primary liver carcinoma. Study-wide points: Found in all five tumor regions were only about 7.5-25% of top clones. Pairs comparing tumor with adjacent tissue or blood overlapped less than pairs drawn from tumor regions.

TCR beta cDNA came from approximately 540 ng total RNA, primed with a constant-region primer. Employing slightly modified ARM-PCR, three nested multiplex PCR rounds were run, and these gave rise to the TCR beta libraries. Investigators reported that the first two PCR rounds, at approximately 11 cycles each, used TRBV1-TRBV30 forward primers with a C-beta reverse primer. TCRdb passed the multiplex PCR reads through MiXCR, listing each CDR3 protein once. The repertoire holds about 84,000 distinct CDR3 sequences, with over 60% as singletons. This receptor was taken from a man aged 35-49 years with primary liver carcinoma and hepatitis B virus infection. V usage is TRBV4-2 and J usage is TRBJ2-1, with 13 bases identical to TRBD2. The sample taken for sequencing was liver tumor tissue from sampling region 1. Regarding subset: tumor region T1, superior pole. CDR3 sequence reads: CVSSQDLGLAGEDEQFF. DNA for the CDR3: TGTGTCAGCAGCCAAGATCTCGGACTAGCGGGAGAGGATGAGCAGTTCTTC.